The rows below give T cell receptor beta chains drawn from one sample of a study of blood T cell repertoires in COVID-19. The data were produced by immunoSEQ multiplex PCR, yet TCRdb's version contains in-frame clones alone and is incomplete. This sample has some 260,000 clones, with 88% found just once. Material: peripheral blood. The source of these receptors is a woman aged 35 to 49 who had recovered from COVID-19. The CDR3 runs from the conserved cysteine through the conserved F or W. D genes are given only for firm matches. Clone size, where shown, is once, few, many, or a class for clones that have expanded.

TRBJ2-5 | TRBD2 | . | TRBV11-2 | TGTGCCAGCAGCCCGGGACTAGGGCAAGAGACCCAGTACTTC | CASSPGLGQETQYF
TRBJ2-3 | . | . | TRBV5-1 | TGCGCCAGCAGCTTGTACGGGGGTTCGGCAGATACGCAGTATTTT | CASSLYGGSADTQYF
TRBJ2-7 | . | . | TRBV5-8 | TGTGCCAGCAGCTTGCCGGGCGGTGGGGGCGGCCAAGTCGTGGTGTACTTC | CASSLPGGGGGQVVVYF
TRBJ2-3 | . | . | TRBV11-2 | TGTGCCAGCAGCTTAGGGGGGGTCAGAATCACAGATACGCAGTATTTT | CASSLGGVRITDTQYF
TRBJ2-6 | . | . | TRBV6-2/TRBV6-3 | TGTGCCAGCAGTTCCCGGCGGGTCTCTGGGGCCAACGTCCTGACTTTC | CASSSRRVSGANVLTF
TRBJ2-3 | TRBD2 | once | TRBV14 | TGTGCCAGCAGCCCCCCGGCGGGAGGGCCTCCTAGCACAGATACGCAGTATTTT | CASSPPAGGPPSTDTQYF
TRBJ1-3 | . | . | TRBV3-1/TRBV3-2 | TGTGCCAGCAGCCAAGGAGGCACCATATATTTT | CASSQGGTIYF
TRBJ1-1 | . | . | TRBV27 | TGTGCCAGCAGCCGGGGGGGGCGAGACACTGAAGCTTTCTTT | CASSRGGRDTEAFF
TRBJ1-1 | TRBD1 | . | TRBV4-2 | TGTGCCAGCAGCCAAGTTGGGACAGCGGACACTGAAGCTTTCTTT | CASSQVGTADTEAFF
TRBJ1-2 | . | . | TRBV4-1 | TGCGCCAGCAGCCAAGAGGACAGTGGGGTCTATGGCTACACCTTC | CASSQEDSGVYGYTF
TRBJ1-2 | TRBD1 | . | TRBV7-9 | TGTGCCAGCAGCTTAGTCGCCGGACAGGGGTCTAACTATGGCTACACCTTC | CASSLVAGQGSNYGYTF
TRBJ2-7 | . | . | TRBV7-2 | TGTGCCAGCAGCTTAGTTGGGGTGACTAACGAGCAGTACTTC | CASSLVGVTNEQYF
TRBJ1-6 | . | few | TRBV20-1 | TGCAGTGCGGGAGAAAATTCACCCCTCCACTTT | CSAGENSPLHF
TRBJ2-5 | . | . | TRBV5-4 | TGTGCCAGCAGCTTGCGCCGCGGTTCTCTCGGAAGAGAGACCCAGTACTTC | CASSLRRGSLGRETQYF
TRBJ1-1 | . | . | TRBV6-5 | TGTGCCAGCAAGAGGACAGCCTACACTGAAGCTTTCTTT | CASKRTAYTEAFF
TRBJ1-1 | . | . | TRBV9 | TGTGCCAGCAGCGCCAGGCTGGGGGCGCTTTTGTCTGAAGCTTTCTTT | CASSARLGALLSEAFF
TRBJ2-5 | TRBD2 | . | TRBV3-1/TRBV3-2 | TGTGCCAGCAGCCAGGCGGGACTAGCAGGTCCCCAGTACTTC | CASSQAGLAGPQYF
TRBJ2-5 | . | . | TRBV13 | TGTGCCAGCAGTCGGTGGCGGGGCGGGCCCCAAGAGACCCAGTACTTC | CASSRWRGGPQETQYF
TRBJ2-1 | TRBD2 | . | TRBV7-2 | TGTGCCAGCAGCTTAGGGGGGGGGTCCTACAATGAGCAGTTCTTC | CASSLGGGSYNEQFF
TRBJ2-3 | . | . | TRBV5-1 | TGCGCCAGCAGGATAGCGGATAGCACAGATACGCAGTATTTT | CASRIADSTDTQYF
TRBJ1-4 | . | . | TRBV6-5 | TGTGCCAGCAGTCCGCAGGGGAGCGCCCTGGAGGAACTGTTTTTT | CASSPQGSALEELFF
TRBJ2-7 | TRBD2 | . | TRBV19 | TGTGCCAGTAGTATGGGGGAGGGGCCCGGGGACGAGCAGTACTTC | CASSMGEGPGDEQYF
TRBJ1-2 | . | . | TRBV20-1 | TGCAGTGCTAGTCGGGGGATCGACGGCTACACCTTC | CSASRGIDGYTF
TRBJ1-5 | TRBD1 | . | TRBV2 | TGTGCCAGCAGGGACCCCGGACAGGGGCGCCTCCTTCCTCAGCCCCAGCATTTT | CASRDPGQGRLLPQPQHF
TRBJ1-4 | . | . | TRBV6-5 | TGTGCCAGCACTACAACTAATGAAAAACTGTTTTTT | CASTTTNEKLFF
TRBJ1-5 | . | . | TRBV4-2 | TGTGCCAGCAGCCAAGGTGGTCAGGGTAGCAATCAGCCCCAGCATTTT | CASSQGGQGSNQPQHF
TRBJ2-5 | TRBD2 | . | TRBV5-4 | TGTGCCAGCAGCGGGAGCGGGAGGGCCGGGGAGACCCAGTACTTC | CASSGSGRAGETQYF
TRBJ2-7 | TRBD2 | . | TRBV5-1 | TGCGCCAGCAGCTTAGCGGGAGCCCACGAGCAGTACTTC | CASSLAGAHEQYF
TRBJ2-7 | TRBD2 | . | TRBV29-1 | TGCAGCTACACTAGCGGGAGTTACGAGCAGTACTTC | CSYTSGSYEQYF
TRBJ1-2 | TRBD1 | . | TRBV30 | TGTGCCTGGGGGGACAGGGTTTGGCTCCCAAGGGTCGGTGGCTACACCTTC | CAWGDRVWLPRVGGYTF
TRBJ1-4 | . | . | TRBV4-1 | TGCGCCAGCAGCGCTGTAGGGGTCGATGAAAAACTGTTTTTT | CASSAVGVDEKLFF
TRBJ2-3 | TRBD2 | . | TRBV30 | TGTGCCTGGAGCCGGGGGCTAGCGGGAAGGGCAGATACGCAGTATTTT | CAWSRGLAGRADTQYF
TRBJ2-1 | TRBD1 | . | TRBV7-9 | TGTGCCAGCAGCATACAGGGGTCCGTAGAGCAGTTCTTC | CASSIQGSVEQFF
TRBJ1-1 | TRBD1 | . | TRBV5-1 | TGCGCCAGCAGCACAACAGGGGGCACCCCTGAAGCTTTCTTT | CASSTTGGTPEAFF
TRBJ2-7 | TRBD1 | . | TRBV29-1 | TGCAGCGCAGGCCGGGACAGGGGAAACGAGCAGTACTTC | CSAGRDRGNEQYF
TRBJ1-4 | TRBD1 | once | TRBV5-5 | TGTGCCAGCAGCTTTAGACAGGGGGTTATTGCTAATGAAAAACTGTTTTTT | CASSFRQGVIANEKLFF
TRBJ1-2 | . | . | TRBV12-5 | TGTGCTAGTGGTCCCCGGACAGTCACCAACTATGGCTACACCTTC | CASGPRTVTNYGYTF
TRBJ2-1 | . | once | TRBV14 | TGTGCCAGCAGCCAAGATCGCGGGACCAAGCAGTTCTTC | CASSQDRGTKQFF
TRBJ2-7 | . | . | TRBV27 | TGTGCCAGCAGTTTAGGGCGGGTTAGACCCTCCTACGAGCAGTACTTC | CASSLGRVRPSYEQYF
TRBJ2-1 | . | . | TRBV27 | TGTGCCAGCAGTCGGACTATTAAATCGAATGAGCAGTTCTTC | CASSRTIKSNEQFF
TRBJ2-7 | . | . | TRBV6-2/TRBV6-3 | TGTGCCAGCAGTTACCTCGGTTTCGAGCAGTACTTC | CASSYLGFEQYF
TRBJ2-1 | TRBD2 | . | TRBV7-2 | TGTGCCAGCTGGCAAACTAGCGGGAGGGACAATGAGCAGTTCTTC | CASWQTSGRDNEQFF
TRBJ2-1 | . | . | TRBV7-3 | TGTGCCAGCAGCTTAACAATGGGCCTGGGGCATGAGCAGTTCTTC | CASSLTMGLGHEQFF
TRBJ2-4 | . | . | TRBV28 | TGTGCCAGCAGCCCCCAGATGATAGCCAAAAACATTCAGTACTTC | CASSPQMIAKNIQYF
TRBJ2-5 | . | . | TRBV19 | TGTGCCAGTAGTATGGTTCGGTCAGAGACCCAGTACTTC | CASSMVRSETQYF
TRBJ2-7 | TRBD2 | . | TRBV4-3 | TGCGCCAGCAGCCAAGGGGTAGCGGGACCCTACGAGCAGTACTTC | CASSQGVAGPYEQYF
TRBJ1-4 | . | . | TRBV29-1 | TGCAGCGTCGCGGGCAAGAGGGAGGGTAATGAAAAACTGTTTTTT | CSVAGKREGNEKLFF
TRBJ1-2 | . | . | TRBV18 | TGTGCCAGCTCACCCCAGGGTGACACTAACTATGGCTACACCTTC | CASSPQGDTNYGYTF
TRBJ1-2 | TRBD1 | . | TRBV15 | TGTGCCACCAGCGGAGGGACAGGGTGGTTTTACTATGGCTACACCTTC | CATSGGTGWFYYGYTF
TRBJ1-5 | . | few | TRBV11-2 | TGTGCCAGCAGCCCCCAGGGGATTAGCGAGCCCCAGCATTTT | CASSPQGISEPQHF
TRBJ2-4 | TRBD2 | . | TRBV30 | TGTGCCGGCCGGGGGGGGGCCTTGGCCAAAAACATTCAGTACTTC | CAGRGGALAKNIQYF
TRBJ1-5 | . | . | TRBV7-2 | TGTGCCAGCAGCACCCGGGGGGACAGCAATCAGCCCCAGCATTTT | CASSTRGDSNQPQHF